Below are 25 T cell receptor beta chains sequenced from a single sample in a study of blood T cells in healthy people across ages. The second PCR ran about 6 to 11 cycles with a sample-barcoded 5' primer and J-beta primers. Using its own MiXCR run on the 5' RACE reads, TCRdb lists one record per CDR3 protein. The data show 600,000 or so distinct CDR3 sequences, roughly 31% seen once. Sequencing used blood. The receptors stem from an elderly woman in good health.

In the case of this clonotype: One end of the junction is discordant with germline, which a read error may explain. The rearrangement joins TRBV6-5 to TRBJ2-4; tentatively, D is TRBD1 (5 bases). The end of the DNA fits TRBJ2-7 better, so the J call may be wrong. The CDR3 has 14 residues. Germline values: CDR1 MNHEY, CDR2 SVGAGI. The CDR3 sequence: CANSYSPRAYEQYF. The CDR3 region has the DNA TGTGCCAACAGTTACAGCCCCAGGGCGTACGAGCAGTACTTC.

Remarks on this clonotype: A much larger clonotype is one base distant, so this may be a read error. This chain uses TRBV20-1 with TRBJ2-1; TRBD1 matches at 7 bases. The CDR3 consists of 14 residues. Germline CDR1 is DFQATT and CDR2 is SNEGSKA (reference sequence). Trimming at V came to 6 bases and at J to 10 bases, leaving 15 bases not matched to a gene. The CDR3 region has the DNA TGCAGTGCATTTCGACAGGGCAGCGCCTACGAGCAGTTCTTC. Protein sequence: CSAFRQGSAYEQFF.

This clonotype appeared many times. The limits of the CDR3 on the DNA are not certain, so only TCRdb's listed CDR3 is given. The chain carries TRBV6-1 and TRBJ2-5; no check of the table's D call, TRBD1, against the DNA was made. The CDR3 length equals 13 residues, ends included. Germline V gives CDR1 MNHNS, CDR2 SASEGT. This CDR3 is CASSLSGQGNQYF.

V gene TRBV7-9 combines with J gene TRBJ1-4, with TRBD1 matching 7 bases. Germline V gene sequence: CDR1 SEHNR, CDR2 FQNEAQ (reference sequence). The length of the CDR3 is 12 residues. V was pared by 4 bases and J by 14 bases, with 7 bases of the junction left unmatched. The chain's CDR3 is CASSSRQGLLFF. The CDR3 region has the DNA TGTGCCAGCAGCTCAAGACAGGGTTTGCTGTTTTTT.

This clonotype was detected many times. A read error may be the cause here, since a much bigger clone is one base away. The gene calls are TRBV24-1 and TRBJ2-1; D perhaps matches TRBD2 (6 bases). The tail of the sequence fits TRBJ2-7 better, so the J call may be wrong. In germline, CDR1 is KGHDR, CDR2 SFDVKD. The CDR3 has 17 residues. This CDR3 is CATSDPGLTSSYNEQYF. DNA of the CDR3: TGTGCCACCAGTGACCCGGGACTGACCAGCTCCTACAATGAGCAGTACTTC.

The chain employs TRBV30 and TRBJ1-5; 7 bases line up with TRBD1. The CDR3 runs to 15 residues. V shed 4 bases, J shed 1 base, and the junction held 7 bases outside the gene matches. CDR1 and CDR2 (germline): GTSNPN, SVGIG (reference sequence). The CDR3 DNA reads TGTGCCTGGAACCGACAGGGAGGGAGCAATCAGCCCCAGCATTTT. Amino acids: CAWNRQGGSNQPQHF.

This clonotype showed up many times. The chain joins TRBV9 to TRBJ2-5; 10 nucleotides line up with TRBD2. The germline V gene has CDR1 SGDLS and CDR2 YYNGEE. Losses at the gene ends were 4 bases for V and 4 bases for J; bases not matched to a gene: 10. The CDR3 totals 16 residues. The CDR3 loop reads CASSTLAGETSETQYF. The CDR3, as DNA: TGTGCCAGCAGCACCCTAGCGGGGGAAACCTCAGAGACCCAGTACTTC.

This clonotype was seen repeatedly, ten times or more. The chain carries TRBV20-1 and TRBJ1-4; TRBD1 aligns across 10 bases. Trimming at V came to 3 bases and at J to 8 bases, leaving 12 bases not matched to a gene. The CDR3 loop spans 16 amino acids. The germline gives CDR1 DFQATT, CDR2 SNEGSKA (reference sequence). CDR3 protein: CSASKTLGQGLEKLFF. In nucleotides, the CDR3 is TGCAGTGCTAGTAAAACGTTGGGACAGGGGCTCGAAAAACTGTTTTTT.

This clonotype showed up many times. The chain is built from TRBV20-1 and TRBJ1-4; D gene unclear. Germline CDR1 reads DFQATT; CDR2 reads SNEGSKA (reference sequence). The V and J ends lost 3 bases and 5 bases respectively, with 10 bases between them. This CDR3 is 13 amino acids long. The CDR3: CSARPRPNEKLFF. The CDR3 DNA sequence: TGCAGTGCTAGGCCCCGTCCCAATGAAAAACTGTTTTTT.

The sample holds many counts of this clonotype. The chain carries TRBV4-1 and TRBJ2-5, with 9 bases that match TRBD2. This CDR3 contains 15 residues. V trimming: 0 bases; J trimming: 5 bases; junction bases outside the gene matches: 4. CDR1 MGHRA and CDR2 YSYEKL come from the germline V gene. The CDR3 DNA reads as TGCGCCAGCAGCCAAGATGGGACTAGCCGTGAGACCCAGTACTTC. It encodes CASSQDGTSRETQYF.

This chain joins TRBV12-3 or TRBV12-4 and TRBJ2-3; D perhaps matches TRBD2 (5 bases). The CDR3 extends over 14 amino acids. Trimming shortened V by 3 bases and J by 4 bases, and 11 bases separated the two germline ends. The CDR3 spells CASSLGTRADTQYF. CDR3 in DNA: TGTGCCAGCAGTTTGGGAACTAGGGCAGATACGCAGTATTTT.

This clonotype was seen repeatedly, ten times or more. The V and J genes are TRBV11-2 and TRBJ2-3; D gene uncertain. Trimming cost V 4 bases and J 0 bases, with 11 bases left between them. This CDR3 region has 15 residues. CDR1 and CDR2 (germline): SGHAT, FQNNGV. The CDR3 loop reads CASSWTGRSTDTQYF. In DNA, the CDR3 is TGTGCCAGCAGCTGGACCGGTAGAAGCACAGATACGCAGTATTTT.

This clonotype was seen many times. This chain uses TRBV12-3 or TRBV12-4 with TRBJ2-7; 9 bases fit TRBD1. The V segment lost 8 bases and the J segment 2 bases; nucleotides outside the gene matches: 7. The CDR3 has 14 amino acids. The CDR3 spells CASASGTGTYEQYF. Written as DNA, the CDR3 is TGTGCCAGCGCCTCCGGGACAGGGACCTACGAGCAGTACTTC.

The CDR3 DNA reads as TGTGCCAGCAGCTTAGCCCTCCCTGCAGAAATCTATGGCTACACCTTC. As protein: CASSLALPAEIYGYTF. The chain uses TRBV7-9 and TRBJ1-2; no definite D call. The germline V gene encodes CDR1 SEHNR and CDR2 FQNEAQ (reference sequence). The CDR3 has 16 residues. The V and J ends lost 0 bases and 4 bases respectively, with 15 bases between them.

V usage is TRBV6-1 and J usage is TRBJ1-4; possible D gene TRBD1, 6 bases. Trimming took off 1 base at V and 4 bases at J, with 13 bases between the two ends. Germline V CDR1 and CDR2: MNHNS, SASEGT. The length of the CDR3 is 16 residues. The DNA for the CDR3 is TGTGCCAGCAGTGAAGTGGGGGCGGCGTTTAATGAAAAACTGTTTTTT. Protein sequence: CASSEVGAAFNEKLFF.

V usage is TRBV5-1 and J usage is TRBJ2-7; D is possibly TRBD1 or TRBD2 (6 bases each). The CDR3 spans 17 residues. In germline, CDR1 is SGHRS, CDR2 YFSETQ. The V end lost 7 bases, the J end lost 7 bases, and 30 bases lay between the germline ends. DNA of the CDR3: TGCGCCAGCGGGGCGGGACACTCGCTTCGCGACTACAATGAGCAGTACTTC. Its protein is CASGAGHSLRDYNEQYF.

At least ten counts were recorded for this clonotype. Being one base from a much bigger clone, this may be a read error. The rearrangement links TRBV7-9 to TRBJ2-7; TRBD1 agrees at 9 bases. The CDR3 has 15 amino acids. Germline V gives CDR1 SEHNR, CDR2 FQNEAQ (reference sequence). The trim removed 5 bases at V and 3 bases at J, leaving 8 bases unmatched. CDR3 in amino acids: CASSASGTGNYEQYF. In DNA form, the CDR3 reads TGTGCCAGCAGCGCCTCCGGGACAGGGAACTACGAGCAGTACTTC.

As for this clonotype: A much larger clone is a single base away; this may be a read error. The J gene is TRBJ2-7, the V gene TRBV18; no firm D call. CDR1 and CDR2 from the germline V gene are KGHSH and LQKENI. Trimming took 6 bases from V and 7 from J, leaving 13 bases between them. The CDR3 length is 12 residues. The CDR3 bases are TGTGCCAGCTCCCCGGTTAGCAATGAGCAGTACTTC. Its translation: CASSPVSNEQYF.

This clonotype was detected a few times. The chain joins TRBV14 to TRBJ2-7, with a weak D call TRBD1 (5 bases). Trimming left V 6 bases short and J 5 bases short, with 20 bases between. Per germline, CDR1 SGHDN and CDR2 FVKESK. The CDR3 totals 15 residues. CDR3 region: CASRKSGQGPNEQYF. Here the CDR3 DNA reads TGTGCCAGCAGAAAAAGTGGCCAGGGTCCGAACGAGCAGTACTTC.

V and J are TRBV10-3 and TRBJ2-1; TRBD2 matches at 7 bases. There are 14 residues in the CDR3. The V segment lost 2 bases and the J segment 12 bases; nucleotides outside the gene matches: 10. Germline V lookup: CDR1 ENHRY, CDR2 SYGVKD. The CDR3: CAISEPSRGIGQFF. The CDR3 coding sequence is TGTGCCATCAGTGAGCCGTCGCGGGGGATAGGGCAGTTCTTC.

The rearrangement joins TRBV24-1 to TRBJ2-7, with 9 positions matching TRBD1. Germline assignment: CDR1 KGHDR and CDR2 SFDVKD. Germline trimming cut 4 bases from V and 0 bases from J; bases unmatched to any gene: 6. The CDR3 contains 16 residues. CDR3 bases: TGTGCCACCAGTGACCGGGACAGGGCCGTCTCCTACGAGCAGTACTTC. Its protein product is CATSDRDRAVSYEQYF.

This clonotype has a handful of counts. Being one base from a much bigger clone, this may be a read error. The chain is built from TRBV12-3 or TRBV12-4 and TRBJ2-5; TRBD1 is a possible D gene (6 bases). Trimming pared 9 bases from V and 11 bases from J, leaving 19 bases between. The CDR3 is 12 residues long. CDR3 bases: TGTGCCAGAAATTCAGGGGCTTCGGAGCAGTACTTC. The encoded protein is CARNSGASEQYF.

This clonotype was observed a handful of times. A much larger clone lies a single base off, so this may be a read error. J is TRBJ2-4 and V is TRBV2, with D tentatively TRBD2 (6 bases). Germline assignment: CDR1 SNHLY and CDR2 FYNNEI. With 6 bases removed from V and 6 bases from J, the gap between germline ends came to 15 bases. There are 14 residues in the CDR3. The chain's CDR3 is CASRMGGNGNIQYF. CDR3 coding DNA: TGTGCCAGCAGGATGGGGGGAAATGGAAACATTCAGTACTTC.

This clonotype was seen more than once but under ten times. The chain has TRBV29-1 and TRBJ1-1; D remains ambiguous. The V end lost 4 bases, the J end lost 1 base, and 7 bases lay between the germline ends. This CDR3 has 12 residues. Germline V gives CDR1 SQVTM, CDR2 ANQGSEA. DNA for the CDR3: TGCAGCGTTGTCCCAGGGAACACTGAAGCTTTCTTT. Translation: CSVVPGNTEAFF.

Comments on this clonotype: A read error is possible here, since a much larger clone lies one base away. V usage is TRBV7-6 and J usage is TRBJ2-5, with 8 bases identical to TRBD2. This CDR3 is built from 14 residues. V was clipped by 7 bases and J by 11 bases; unmatched bases: 15. Germline CDR1 SGHVS, CDR2 FNYEAQ. This chain's CDR3 is CASTPGGGYNEQYF. In DNA form, the CDR3 reads TGTGCCAGCACTCCGGGAGGGGGATACAATGAGCAGTACTTC.